The 3 T cell receptor beta chains in this list originate from one sample, sequenced in a study of cytomegalovirus exposure and HLA in healthy donors. The primer mix had 60 Vbeta and 13 Jbeta primers. The protocol was immunoSEQ multiplex PCR, while the TCRdb copy is restricted to in-frame clones and leaves out a portion. The table gives roughly 39,000 clones; the top ten clones make up around 3.1% of it. Specimen: PBMCs. The receptor source for this set is a woman in her 30s in good health and CMV-seropositive.

The V gene is TRBV10-3, the J gene TRBJ1-1; D possibly corresponds to TRBD1 (6 bases). Deletions cut 10 bases from V and 1 base from J, with 13 bases between. The CDR3 loop spans 13 amino acids. Germline values: CDR1 ENHRY, CDR2 SYGVKD. CDR3 loop: CASSVGGNTEAFF. The CDR3 DNA reads as TGTGCCAGTTCGGTAGGGGGGAACACTGAAGCTTTCTTT.

This rearrangement joins TRBV5-4 to TRBJ1-3; D possibly corresponds to TRBD1 (5 bases). The CDR3 is made up of 14 amino acids. V was pared by 4 bases and J by 0 bases, with 8 bases between. Germline V lookup: CDR1 SGHNT, CDR2 YYREEE (reference sequence). As DNA, the CDR3 is TGTGCCAGCAGCGCAACAGGCTCTGGAAACACCATATATTTT. Protein: CASSATGSGNTIYF.

The chain has TRBV7-9 and TRBJ2-3, with D unclear. The germline V gene has CDR1 SEHNR and CDR2 FQNEAQ (reference sequence). This CDR3 is 13 amino acids long. V shed 5 bases and J shed 6 bases, with 12 bases lying between them. The CDR3, as DNA: TGTGCCAGCAGCCGCGGAGTTTCGGATACGCAGTATTTT. Its protein product is CASSRGVSDTQYF.